This T cell receptor (beta chain) was sequenced during a study of vaccination and CD4 T cells after COVID-19. The CDR3 covers 15 residues. Trimming removed 2 bases from V and 0 bases from J, with 9 bases in between. Germline-derived CDR1 and CDR2 are MNHEY and SVGAGI. Cultured CD4+ T-cell DNA underwent Oncomine TCR Beta short-read sequencing. TCRdb fed the PCR reads into MiXCR, producing one record per CDR3 protein. The top ten hold around 4.4% of the sample, which has about 24,000 distinct CDR3 sequences, around 40% seen once. This clonotype has a single count. Its antigen is not known. The sample's time point: late sampling 161 to 241 days after vaccination in a few convalescent patients. Described treatment: roughly 10-day PBMC culture with coronavirus spike peptide pools or control peptides (ViraFEST assay). Days 3 and 7 saw half the medium swapped for fresh IL-2 medium.

The receptor was isolated from a human donor who had recovered from COVID-19. This chain uses TRBV6-5 with TRBJ2-3; D may be TRBD2 (5 bases). The source material was CD4+ T cells from blood, cultured in vitro, sampled about 7 months after SARS-CoV-2 vaccination. The CDR3 sequence is CASSYEGPSTDTQYF. Written as DNA, the CDR3 is TGTGCCAGCAGTTACGAGGGCCCTAGCACAGATACGCAGTATTTT.